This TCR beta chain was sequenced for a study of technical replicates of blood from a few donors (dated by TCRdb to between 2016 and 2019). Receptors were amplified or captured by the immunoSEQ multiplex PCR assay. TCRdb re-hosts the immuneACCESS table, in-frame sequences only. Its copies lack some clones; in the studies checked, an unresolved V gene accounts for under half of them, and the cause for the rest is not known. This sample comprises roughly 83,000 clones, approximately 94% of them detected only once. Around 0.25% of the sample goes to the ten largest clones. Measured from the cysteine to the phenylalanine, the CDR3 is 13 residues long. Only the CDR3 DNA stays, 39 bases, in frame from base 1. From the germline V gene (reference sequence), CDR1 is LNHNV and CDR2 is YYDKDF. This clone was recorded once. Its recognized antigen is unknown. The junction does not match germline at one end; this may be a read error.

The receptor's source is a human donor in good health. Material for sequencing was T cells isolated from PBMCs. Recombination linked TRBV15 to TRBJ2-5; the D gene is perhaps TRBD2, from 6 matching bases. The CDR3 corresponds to CATSMEGPGRRDF. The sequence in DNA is TGTGCCACCAGCATGGAGGGCCCCGGTCGGAGGGACTTC.